This TCR beta chain appears in the sequencing data of a study of control samples from healthy donors and cancer patients. The V and J ends lost 0 bases and 3 bases, in that order; junction bases with no gene match: 1. The CDR3 sequence is 14 residues long. Germline loops: CDR1 SGHRS, CDR2 YFSETQ. Sequencing used immunoSEQ multiplex PCR; TCRdb keeps in-frame clones, though not all of them. The sample lists tens of thousands of clones; 70% to 90% were seen once. This clone was detected only once. The chain has TRBV5-1 and TRBJ2-5; 8 bases map to TRBD1. The TCR sequence derives from a woman aged 45-60 years with head and neck cancer. The sample taken for sequencing was PBMCs. The CDR3 protein is CASSLGTGKETQYF. CDR3 bases: TGCGCCAGCAGCTTGGGGACAGGGAAAGAGACCCAGTACTTC. Full variable domain (rest looked up from reference TRBV5-1 and TRBJ2-5): KAGVTQTPRYLIKTRGQQVTLSCSPISGHRSVSWYQQTPGQGLQFLFEYFSETQRNKGNFPGRFSGRQFSNSRSEMNVSTLELGDSALYLCASSLGTGKETQYFGPGTRLLVL.